Below are 21 T cell receptor beta chains sequenced from a single sample in a study of T cell changes during pregnancy in multiple sclerosis. Clones were read by immunoSEQ multiplex PCR, and TCRdb kept only the in-frame ones, dropping some. This table holds approximately 41,000 clones, 92% found once. The material sequenced was CD4+ T cells from peripheral blood mononuclear cells, taken in the first trimester of pregnancy. Every receptor here comes from a female donor with multiple sclerosis, enrolled in a pregnancy study.

This chain connects TRBV27 to TRBJ2-3; 7 bases agree with TRBD2. The CDR3 runs to 16 residues. Germline assignment: CDR1 MNHEY and CDR2 SMNVEV (reference sequence). J gave up 8 bases and V 0 bases, and 11 bases lay outside the gene matches. As DNA, the CDR3 is TGTGCCAGCAGTTTATCCAGACTAGCCGGCGGGAGTACGCAGTATTTT. Translation gives CASSLSRLAGGSTQYF.

The rearrangement joins TRBV6-6 to TRBJ1-2, with no clear D. The V end was cut by 6 bases, the J end by 0 bases, with 11 bases between. The CDR3 runs to 14 residues. Germline assignment: CDR1 MNHNY and CDR2 SVGAGI (reference sequence). The CDR3 region has the DNA TGTGCCAGCAGGCTCCGGGAAGCTAACTATGGCTACACCTTC. It encodes CASRLREANYGYTF.

The rearrangement joins TRBV2 to TRBJ1-4, with 12 bases matching TRBD1. V lost 4 bases, J lost 8 bases, and 11 bases stayed unmatched. Germline CDR1 reads SNHLY; CDR2 reads FYNNEI. This CDR3 contains 17 residues. CDR3 amino acids: CASSAGQGARRGEKLFF. The CDR3 nucleotides are TGTGCCAGCAGTGCGGGACAGGGGGCGCGCCGTGGGGAAAAACTGTTTTTT.

The chain joins TRBV2 to TRBJ2-5; TRBD2 matches 8 bases. Losses at the gene ends were 6 bases for V and 5 bases for J; bases not matched to a gene: 8. This CDR3 has 14 residues. Germline V gene sequence: CDR1 SNHLY, CDR2 FYNNEI. CDR3 region: CASRISGMRETQYF. CDR3 in DNA: TGTGCCAGCAGGATTAGCGGGATGCGGGAGACCCAGTACTTC.

This clone was detected once. The chain joins TRBV19 to TRBJ2-7; 10 bases match TRBD1. This CDR3 comprises 15 residues. The junction had 10 bases not matched to a gene; V was cut back by 4 bases and J by 7 bases. Germline V gene lookup returns CDR1 LNHDA and CDR2 SQIVND (reference sequence). CDR3 sequence: CASSTTGTGAEEQYF. CDR3 nucleotides: TGTGCCAGTAGTACAACCGGGACAGGGGCGGAGGAGCAGTACTTC. Variable domain in full (rest from reference TRBV19 and TRBJ2-7): DGGITQSPKYLFRKEGQNVTLSCEQNLNHDAMYWYRQDPGQGLRLIYYSQIVNDFQKGDIAEGYSVSREKKESFPLTVTSAQKNPTAFYLCASSTTGTGAEEQYFGPGTRLTVT.

This chain links TRBV11-3 with TRBJ2-3; TRBD2 matches 11 bases. The germline V gene encodes CDR1 SGHNT and CDR2 YENEEA. The CDR3 consists of 16 residues. V lost 4 bases, J lost 2 bases, and 5 bases stayed unmatched. This CDR3 reads CASSSGTSGPTDTQYF. The CDR3 bases are TGTGCCAGCAGCTCCGGGACTAGCGGACCCACAGATACGCAGTATTTT.

This chain uses TRBV5-1 with TRBJ2-1, with 8 nucleotides matching TRBD2. This CDR3 has 15 residues. Trimming took 4 bases from V and 5 from J; bases not matched to a gene: 8. Per germline, CDR1 SGHRS and CDR2 YFSETQ. The CDR3 spells CASSPRTSRNNEQFF. The DNA of the CDR3 is TGCGCCAGCAGCCCCAGGACTAGCCGCAACAATGAGCAGTTCTTC. The whole variable domain, remainder taken from reference TRBV5-1 and TRBJ2-1, is KAGVTQTPRYLIKTRGQQVTLSCSPISGHRSVSWYQQTPGQGLQFLFEYFSETQRNKGNFPGRFSGRQFSNSRSEMNVSTLELGDSALYLCASSPRTSRNNEQFFGPGTRLTVL.

The chain's CDR3 is CASNWQGGNTIYF. DNA for the CDR3: TGTGCCAGCAATTGGCAGGGGGGAAACACCATATATTTT. The chain carries TRBV6-1 and TRBJ1-3; D is perhaps TRBD1 (6 bases). This CDR3 has 13 residues. The V end lost 7 bases, the J end lost 4 bases, and 11 bases lay between the germline ends. Germline CDR1 MNHNS, CDR2 SASEGT.

The DNA of the CDR3 is TGTGCCAGCAGCTTGGAACTAGCGGGAAGTCATGAGCAGTTCTTC. Protein: CASSLELAGSHEQFF. The gene calls are TRBV5-6 and TRBJ2-1; TRBD2 agrees at 10 bases. Trimming cost V 0 bases and J 8 bases; bases outside gene matches: 5. This CDR3 comprises 15 residues. In germline, CDR1 is SGHDT, CDR2 YYEEEE.

V usage is TRBV28 and J usage is TRBJ1-1; 8 bases line up with TRBD1. This CDR3 has 14 residues. Germline V lookup: CDR1 MDHEN, CDR2 SYDVKM. V dropped 8 bases and J dropped 3; count of bases not matched to a gene: 8. For the CDR3, the DNA is TGTGCCAGCGGGCGGACAGGGTCATACACTGAAGCTTTCTTT. This translates into CASGRTGSYTEAFF.

Remarks on this clone: One junction end does not reproduce the germline sequence, and a read error may be involved. The chain uses TRBV7-9 and TRBJ1-5; D gene unclear. The CDR3 has 16 amino acids. In germline, CDR1 is SEHNR, CDR2 FQNEAQ (reference sequence). CDR3 coding DNA: TGTGCCAGCAGCCTAGCGGAGGGTCTAAGTAATCAGCCCCAGCATTTT. It yields the protein CASSLAEGLSNQPQHF.

The chain joins TRBV7-2 to TRBJ2-7, with TRBD2 matching over 10 bases. V lost 5 bases to trimming and J lost 3 bases; unmatched junction nucleotides: 4. Germline V gene data show CDR1 as SGHTA and CDR2 as FQGNSA. There are 14 residues in the CDR3. The CDR3 DNA sequence: TGTGCCAGCAGCCGGACTAGCGGAAACTACGAGCAGTACTTC. Translation: CASSRTSGNYEQYF.

CDR3 residues: CASSGRVSSYEQYF. As DNA, the CDR3 is TGTGCCAGCAGCGGGAGGGTTAGCTCCTACGAGCAGTACTTC. V gene TRBV6-6 combines with J gene TRBJ2-7; 8 positions agree with TRBD2. Germline V lookup: CDR1 MNHNY, CDR2 SVGAGI (reference sequence). The J segment lost 0 bases and the V segment lost 6 bases, leaving 4 bases of the junction unmatched. The CDR3 length is 14 residues.

The V gene is TRBV5-6, the J gene TRBJ2-4; tentatively, D is TRBD2 (5 bases). This CDR3 has 12 amino acids. V was clipped by 4 bases and J by 13 bases, with 15 bases between them. Germline values: CDR1 SGHDT, CDR2 YYEEEE. CDR3 sequence: CASSTRTLSQYF. In nucleotides, the CDR3 is TGTGCCAGCAGCACGCGGACTCTTTCCCAGTACTTC.

CDR3 loop: CASSQSSGYSNQPQHF. The CDR3 region has the DNA TGTGCCAGTAGTCAATCGTCGGGTTATAGCAATCAGCCCCAGCATTTT. The gene calls are TRBV19 and TRBJ1-5; D is undetermined. Trimming took off 5 bases at V and 0 bases at J, with 14 bases between the two ends. The germline gives CDR1 LNHDA, CDR2 SQIVND (reference sequence). The CDR3 is made up of 16 amino acids.

The chain carries TRBV19 and TRBJ2-2; 9 bases align to TRBD1. The V and J ends lost 9 bases and 2 bases, in that order; junction bases with no gene match: 10. The length of the CDR3 is 16 residues. Per germline, CDR1 LNHDA and CDR2 SQIVND (reference sequence). The CDR3 loop is CAREPGQGGNTGELFF. The CDR3 bases are TGTGCCAGGGAACCGGGACAGGGAGGTAACACCGGGGAGCTGTTTTTT. Full variable domain (remainder filled in from reference TRBV19 and TRBJ2-2): DGGITQSPKYLFRKEGQNVTLSCEQNLNHDAMYWYRQDPGQGLRLIYYSQIVNDFQKGDIAEGYSVSREKKESFPLTVTSAQKNPTAFYLCAREPGQGGNTGELFFGEGSRLTVL.

The rearrangement joins TRBV2 to TRBJ2-3; D is perhaps TRBD2 (6 bases). Per germline, CDR1 SNHLY and CDR2 FYNNEI. V dropped 7 bases and J dropped 12 bases, with 20 bases sitting between them. The CDR3 totals 13 residues. CDR3 DNA: TGTGCCAGCATGAAAAGGGAGGCAGCAGGACAGTATTTT. It specifies CASMKREAAGQYF. The variable domain in full, completed from reference TRBV2 and TRBJ2-3, reads EPEVTQTPSHQVTQMGQEVILRCVPISNHLYFYWYRQILGQKVEFLVSFYNNEISEKSEIFDDQFSVERPDGSNFTLKIRSTKLEDSAMYFCASMKREAAGQYFGPGTRLTVL.

The DNA for the CDR3 is TGTGCCATCAAACAGGAGACGGCCTACAATGAGCAGTTCTTC. It specifies CAIKQETAYNEQFF. The rearrangement joins TRBV10-3 to TRBJ2-1; a possible D gene is TRBD1 (5 bases). Trimming removed 7 bases from V and 2 bases from J, with 12 bases in between. In germline, CDR1 is ENHRY, CDR2 SYGVKD. There are 14 residues in the CDR3.

This chain joins TRBV19 and TRBJ2-2; 8 nucleotides align to TRBD1. With V trimmed by 4 bases and J by 1 base, 2 bases remained unmatched. Germline values: CDR1 LNHDA, CDR2 SQIVND (reference sequence). The CDR3 consists of 15 residues. As DNA, the CDR3 is TGTGCCAGTAGTACTGGGACAGGGAACACCGGGGAGCTGTTTTTT. Encoded protein: CASSTGTGNTGELFF.

The J gene is TRBJ2-7, the V gene TRBV9; the match to TRBD2 covers 7 bases. The CDR3 is 15 residues long. Per germline, CDR1 SGDLS and CDR2 YYNGEE. With V trimmed by 0 bases and J by 3 bases, 6 bases remained unmatched. The CDR3 here is CASSVAGGEGYEQYF. For the CDR3, the DNA is TGTGCCAGCAGCGTAGCTGGGGGGGAGGGCTACGAGCAGTACTTC.

The V and J genes are TRBV5-1 and TRBJ1-6; tentative D call: TRBD1 (6 bases). CDR1 and CDR2 (germline): SGHRS, YFSETQ. The CDR3 runs to 14 residues. The ends were cut back, 9 bases at V and 7 bases at J, with 17 bases in the middle. CDR3 coding DNA: TGCGCCACAGCCATAGGGACAACGAATTCACCCCTCCACTTT. Its protein is CATAIGTTNSPLHF. Drawing the rest from reference TRBV5-1 and TRBJ1-6, the complete variable domain is KAGVTQTPRYLIKTRGQQVTLSCSPISGHRSVSWYQQTPGQGLQFLFEYFSETQRNKGNFPGRFSGRQFSNSRSEMNVSTLELGDSALYLCATAIGTTNSPLHFGNGTRLTVT.